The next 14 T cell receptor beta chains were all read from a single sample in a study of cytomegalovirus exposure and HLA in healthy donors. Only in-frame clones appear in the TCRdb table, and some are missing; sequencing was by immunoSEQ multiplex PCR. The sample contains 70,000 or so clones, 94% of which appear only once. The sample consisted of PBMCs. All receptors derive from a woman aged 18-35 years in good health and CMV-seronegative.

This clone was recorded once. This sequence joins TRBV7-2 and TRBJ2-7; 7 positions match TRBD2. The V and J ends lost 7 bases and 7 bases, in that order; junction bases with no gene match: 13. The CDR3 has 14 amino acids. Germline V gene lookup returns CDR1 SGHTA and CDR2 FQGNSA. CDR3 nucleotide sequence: TGTGCCAGCAAGCCGGGACTAAGGTCGCGGGAGCAGTACTTC. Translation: CASKPGLRSREQYF.

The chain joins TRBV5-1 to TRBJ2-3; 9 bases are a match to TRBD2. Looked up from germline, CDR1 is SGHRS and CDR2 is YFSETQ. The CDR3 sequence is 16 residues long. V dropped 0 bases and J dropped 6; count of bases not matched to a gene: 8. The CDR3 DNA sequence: TGCGCCAGCAGCTTGGACTTAGCGGGAGTGGGGGATACGCAGTATTTT. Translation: CASSLDLAGVGDTQYF.

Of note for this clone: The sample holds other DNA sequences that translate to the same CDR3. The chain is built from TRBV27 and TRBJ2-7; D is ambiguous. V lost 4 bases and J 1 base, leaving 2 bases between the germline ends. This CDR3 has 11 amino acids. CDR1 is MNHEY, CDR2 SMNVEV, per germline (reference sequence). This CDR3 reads CASSSSYEQYF. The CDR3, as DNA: TGTGCCAGCAGTTCTTCCTACGAGCAGTACTTC.

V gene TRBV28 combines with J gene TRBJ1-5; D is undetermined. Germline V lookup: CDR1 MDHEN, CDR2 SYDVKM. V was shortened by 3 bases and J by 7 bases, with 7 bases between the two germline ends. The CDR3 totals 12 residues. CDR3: CASSFSQQPQHF. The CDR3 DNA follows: TGTGCCAGCAGTTTCTCACAACAGCCCCAGCATTTT.

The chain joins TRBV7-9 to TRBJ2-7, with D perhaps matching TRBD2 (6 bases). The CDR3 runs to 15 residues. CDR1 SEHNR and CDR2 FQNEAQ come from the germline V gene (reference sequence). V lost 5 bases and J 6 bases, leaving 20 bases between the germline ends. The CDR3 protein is CASSPPGRDEGEQYF. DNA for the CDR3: TGTGCCAGCAGCCCCCCAGGGCGGGACGAGGGCGAGCAGTACTTC.

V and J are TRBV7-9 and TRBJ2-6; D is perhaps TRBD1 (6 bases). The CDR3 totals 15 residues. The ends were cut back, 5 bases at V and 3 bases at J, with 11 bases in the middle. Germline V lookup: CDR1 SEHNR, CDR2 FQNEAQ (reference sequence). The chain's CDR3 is CASSIQGLGANVLTF. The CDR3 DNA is TGTGCCAGCAGCATACAGGGCCTTGGGGCCAACGTCCTGACTTTC.

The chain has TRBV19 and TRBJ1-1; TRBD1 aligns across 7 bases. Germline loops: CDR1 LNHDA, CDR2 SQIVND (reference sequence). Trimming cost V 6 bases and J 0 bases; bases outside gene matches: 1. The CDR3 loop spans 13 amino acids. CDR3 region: CASRTGLNTEAFF. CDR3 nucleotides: TGTGCCAGTAGGACAGGGTTGAACACTGAAGCTTTCTTT.

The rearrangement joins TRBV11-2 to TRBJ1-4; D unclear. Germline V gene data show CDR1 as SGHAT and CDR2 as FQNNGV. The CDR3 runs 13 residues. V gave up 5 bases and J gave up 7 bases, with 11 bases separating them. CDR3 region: CASSTGESEKLFF. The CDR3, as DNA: TGTGCCAGCAGCACGGGAGAGAGTGAAAAACTGTTTTTT.

The CDR3 spells CASSQGGTEAFF. The CDR3 bases are TGTGCCAGCTCACAAGGGGGAACTGAAGCTTTCTTT. This chain links TRBV18 with TRBJ1-1; D perhaps matches TRBD1 (6 bases). The germline CDR1 and CDR2 sequences are KGHSH and LQKENI. V was trimmed by 4 bases and J by 5 bases, leaving 8 bases between them. CDR3 size: 12 residues. The full variable domain, in which reference TRBV18 and TRBJ1-1 provide the parts outside the CDR3, is NAGVMQNPRHLVRRRGQEARLRCSPMKGHSHVYWYRQLPEEGLKFMVYLQKENIIDESGMPKERFSAEFPKEGPSILRIQQVVRGDSAAYFCASSQGGTEAFFGQGTRLTVV.

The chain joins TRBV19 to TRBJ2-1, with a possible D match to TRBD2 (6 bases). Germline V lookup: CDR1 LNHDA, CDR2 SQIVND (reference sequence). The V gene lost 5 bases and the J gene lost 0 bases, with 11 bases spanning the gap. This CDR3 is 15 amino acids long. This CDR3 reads CASSPGTFSYNEQFF. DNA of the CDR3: TGTGCCAGTAGTCCCGGGACTTTCTCCTACAATGAGCAGTTCTTC. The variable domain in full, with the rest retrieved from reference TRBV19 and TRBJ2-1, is DGGITQSPKYLFRKEGQNVTLSCEQNLNHDAMYWYRQDPGQGLRLIYYSQIVNDFQKGDIAEGYSVSREKKESFPLTVTSAQKNPTAFYLCASSPGTFSYNEQFFGPGTRLTVL.

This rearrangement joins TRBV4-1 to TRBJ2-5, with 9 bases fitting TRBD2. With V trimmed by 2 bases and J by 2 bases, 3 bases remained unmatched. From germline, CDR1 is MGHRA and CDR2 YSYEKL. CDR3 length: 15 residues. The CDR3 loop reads CASSQFLAGQETQYF. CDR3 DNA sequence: TGCGCCAGCAGCCAATTCCTAGCGGGACAAGAGACCCAGTACTTC.

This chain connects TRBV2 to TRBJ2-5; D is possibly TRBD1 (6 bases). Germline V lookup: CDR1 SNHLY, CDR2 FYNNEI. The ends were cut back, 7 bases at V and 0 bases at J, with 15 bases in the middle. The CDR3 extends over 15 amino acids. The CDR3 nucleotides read TGTGCCAGCAAAAAAAGGACAGAAGACCAAGAGACCCAGTACTTC. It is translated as CASKKRTEDQETQYF.

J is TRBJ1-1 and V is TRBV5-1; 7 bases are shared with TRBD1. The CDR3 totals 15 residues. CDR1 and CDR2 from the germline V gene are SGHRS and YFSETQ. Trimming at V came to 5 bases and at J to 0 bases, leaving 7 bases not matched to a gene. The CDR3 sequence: CASSRTGAMNTEAFF. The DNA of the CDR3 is TGCGCCAGCAGTCGCACAGGGGCCATGAACACTGAAGCTTTCTTT.

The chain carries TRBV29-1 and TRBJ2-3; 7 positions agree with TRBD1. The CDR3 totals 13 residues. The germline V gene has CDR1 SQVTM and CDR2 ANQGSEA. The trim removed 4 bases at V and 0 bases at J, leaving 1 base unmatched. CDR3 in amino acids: CSVGDRSTDTQYF. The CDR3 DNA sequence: TGCAGCGTTGGGGACAGAAGCACAGATACGCAGTATTTT.